This entry describes one TCR beta chain. The method was immunoSEQ multiplex PCR; TCRdb's version includes in-frame clones alone and lacks a portion of them. The sample includes some 170,000 clones, 96% of them seen just once. This sample is part of a study of control samples from healthy donors and cancer patients. CDR1 SGHTS and CDR2 YDEGEE come from the germline V gene. This CDR3 is built from 13 residues. The V gene lost 2 bases and the J gene lost 8 bases, with 13 bases spanning the gap. The specimen sequenced was blood. This sequence originates from a woman aged 30 to 39 in good health. The J gene is TRBJ1-2, the V gene TRBV5-8, with a possible D match to TRBD1 (6 bases). For the CDR3, the DNA is TGTGCCAGCAGCTTTCGGGGGGCGCCCGGCTACACCTTC. Translation gives CASSFRGAPGYTF.